The clone carrying this T cell receptor beta chain has only one observation. In terms of age and location, participants ranged from roughly 18 to 89 years and lived in about two dozen US areas. Trimming took 5 bases from V and 6 from J, leaving 13 bases between them. CDR1 is SGHAT, CDR2 FQNNGV, per germline. The CDR3 is 14 residues long. The data originate from a study of blood T cell repertoires in COVID-19. Overall study context: The samples span acute and convalescent COVID-19 from the United States, Italy and Spain.

The authors' processing: Amplified reference gene primers provided the basis for estimating nucleated cell counts. TCRdb keeps only in-frame clones here, not all; method: immunoSEQ multiplex PCR. The V and J calls and the clone size are those of that table, but D and trimming were determined from the DNA. The table lists 300,000 or so clones, roughly 87% of them singletons. The sample taken for sequencing was PBMCs or T cells enriched from blood (not recorded which). The chain links TRBV11-2 to TRBJ2-2, with D possibly being TRBD1 (6 bases). The source is a woman in her 30s who had recovered from COVID-19. The CDR3 DNA is TGTGCCAGCAGCACAACGACAGGTCCCGGGGAGCTGTTTTTT. It translates to CASSTTTGPGELFF.